This entry is about one TCR beta chain. Antigen specificity is unknown. Germline lookup yields CDR1 LGHNA and CDR2 YSLEER. The CDR3 consists of 9 residues. V was pared by 6 bases and J by 4 bases, with 0 bases between. Clones were read by immunoSEQ multiplex PCR, and TCRdb kept only the in-frame ones, dropping some. Counted here are about 120,000 clones, about 83% occurring once; the ten biggest clones make up 9.5% to 15%. This entry is derived from a study of T cell responses to AZD1222 COVID-19 vaccine. General study results and limits: Two doses of AZD1222 preceded a rise in Spike-specific TCR breadth and depth. Repertoire sampling happened only post peak T cell response. Females outnumbered males among donors, who were mostly white British; clonal diversity was possibly underestimated. The span of vaccine-associated CD4 TCRs extended across spike, with dominance at 160-218 and 743-854.

The sample was peripheral blood, taken on day 0 of AZD1222 vaccination. The receptor comes from an adult in good health. The chain uses TRBV4-3 and TRBJ2-5; D unclear. The CDR3 DNA reads TGCGCCAGCAGAGAGACCCAGTACTTC. This translates into CASRETQYF.